This T cell receptor (beta chain) was sequenced in a study of T cell responses to AZD1222 COVID-19 vaccine. Overall study context: Second doses at about 4 or about 12 weeks were pooled.

CDR3 length: 12 amino acids. The ends were cut back, 3 bases at V and 4 bases at J, with 7 bases in the middle. Germline lookup yields CDR1 KGHSH and CDR2 LQKENI. As to this clone: Its matching antigen is unknown.

The table came from immunoSEQ multiplex PCR; TCRdb's copy has only in-frame clones and leaves some out. The table lists approximately 180,000 clones, 85% to 95% of them singletons. General study results and limits: Unmutated variant regions are reportedly targeted by nearly half of spike-specific TCRs. Spike-specific TCR breadth and depth grew following two AZD1222 doses.

The sequenced sample was peripheral blood, obtained on day 0 of AZD1222 vaccination. The chain joins TRBV18 to TRBJ2-7; D gene uncertain. The receptor's source is an adult in good health. Here the CDR3 DNA reads TGTGCCAGCTCACCCCCCGATTACGAGCAGTACTTC. Protein sequence: CASSPPDYEQYF.